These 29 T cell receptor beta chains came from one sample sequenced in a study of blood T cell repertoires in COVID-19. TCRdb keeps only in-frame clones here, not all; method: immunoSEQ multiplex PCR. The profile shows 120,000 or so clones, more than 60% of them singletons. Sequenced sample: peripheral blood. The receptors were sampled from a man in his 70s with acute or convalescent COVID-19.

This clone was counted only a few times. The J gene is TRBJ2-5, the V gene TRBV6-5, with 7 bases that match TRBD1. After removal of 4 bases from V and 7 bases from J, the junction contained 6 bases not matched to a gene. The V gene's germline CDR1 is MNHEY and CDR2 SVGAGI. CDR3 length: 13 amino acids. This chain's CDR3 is CASSWDRGGTQYF. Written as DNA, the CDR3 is TGTGCCAGCAGTTGGGACAGAGGAGGGACCCAGTACTTC.

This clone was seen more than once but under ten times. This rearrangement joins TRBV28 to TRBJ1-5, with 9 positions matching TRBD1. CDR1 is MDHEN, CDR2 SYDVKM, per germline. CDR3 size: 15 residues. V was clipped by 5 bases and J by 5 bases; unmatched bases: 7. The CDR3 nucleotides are TGTGCCAGCAGTCCGCAACGACAGGGGGATCAGCCCCAGCATTTT. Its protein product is CASSPQRQGDQPQHF.

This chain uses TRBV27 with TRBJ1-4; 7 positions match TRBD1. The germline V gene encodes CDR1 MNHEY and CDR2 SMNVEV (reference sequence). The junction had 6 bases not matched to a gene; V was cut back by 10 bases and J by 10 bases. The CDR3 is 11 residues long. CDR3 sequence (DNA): TGTGCCAACCGACAGGGAGGAAAACTGTTTTTT. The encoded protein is CANRQGGKLFF.

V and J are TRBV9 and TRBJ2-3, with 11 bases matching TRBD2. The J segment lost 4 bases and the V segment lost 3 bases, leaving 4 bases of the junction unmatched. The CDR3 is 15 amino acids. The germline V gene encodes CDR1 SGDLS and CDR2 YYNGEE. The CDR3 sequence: CASSASSGGADTQYF. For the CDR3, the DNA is TGTGCCAGCAGCGCCAGTAGCGGGGGGGCAGATACGCAGTATTTT. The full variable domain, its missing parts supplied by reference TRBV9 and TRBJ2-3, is DSGVTQTPKHLITATGQRVTLRCSPRSGDLSVYWYQQSLDQGLQFLIQYYNGEERAKGNILERFSAQQFPDLHSELNLSSLELGDSALYFCASSASSGGADTQYFGPGTRLTVL.

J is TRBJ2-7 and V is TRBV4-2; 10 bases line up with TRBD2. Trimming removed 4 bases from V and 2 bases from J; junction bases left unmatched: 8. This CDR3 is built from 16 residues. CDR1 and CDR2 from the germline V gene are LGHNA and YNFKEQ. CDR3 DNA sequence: TGTGCCAGCAGCCGCTCTCTAGCGGGGGAGCCCTACGAGCAGTACTTC. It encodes CASSRSLAGEPYEQYF.

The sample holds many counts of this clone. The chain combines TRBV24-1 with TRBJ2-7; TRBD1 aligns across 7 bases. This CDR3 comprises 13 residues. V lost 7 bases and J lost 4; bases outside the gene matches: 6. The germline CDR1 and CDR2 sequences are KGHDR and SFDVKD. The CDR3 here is CATRIRQGYEQYF. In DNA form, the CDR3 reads TGTGCCACCAGAATCAGACAGGGATACGAGCAGTACTTC.

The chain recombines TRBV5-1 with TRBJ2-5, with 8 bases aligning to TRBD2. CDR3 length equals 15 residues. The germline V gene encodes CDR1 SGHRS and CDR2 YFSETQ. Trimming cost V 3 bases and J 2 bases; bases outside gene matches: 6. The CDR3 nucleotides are TGCGCCAGCAGCTCGCCGGGGGGGTTACAAGAGACCCAGTACTTC. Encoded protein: CASSSPGGLQETQYF.

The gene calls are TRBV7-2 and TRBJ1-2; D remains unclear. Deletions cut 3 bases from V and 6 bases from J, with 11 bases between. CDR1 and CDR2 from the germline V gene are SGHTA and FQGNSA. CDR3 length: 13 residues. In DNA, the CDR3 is TGTGCCAGCAGCTTTGGAAGTGAGGATGGCTACACCTTC. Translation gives CASSFGSEDGYTF. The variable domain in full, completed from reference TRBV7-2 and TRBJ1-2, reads GAGVSQSPSNKVTEKGKDVELRCDPISGHTALYWYRQSLGQGLEFLIYFQGNSAPDKSGLPSDRFSAERTGGSVSTLTIQRTQQEDSAVYLCASSFGSEDGYTFGSGTRLTVV.

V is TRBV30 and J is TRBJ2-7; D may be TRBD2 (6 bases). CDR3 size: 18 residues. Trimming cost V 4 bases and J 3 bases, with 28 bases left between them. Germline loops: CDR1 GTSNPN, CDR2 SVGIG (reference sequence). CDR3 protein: CAWIPIRGGTKRYYEQYF. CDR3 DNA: TGTGCCTGGATCCCCATCCGAGGCGGGACGAAAAGGTACTACGAGCAGTACTTC.

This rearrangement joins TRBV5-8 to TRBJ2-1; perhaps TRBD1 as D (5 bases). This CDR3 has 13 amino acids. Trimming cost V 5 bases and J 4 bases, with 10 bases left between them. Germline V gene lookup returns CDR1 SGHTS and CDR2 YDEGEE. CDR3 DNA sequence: TGTGCCAGCAGACCCAGGGATTACAATGAGCAGTTCTTC. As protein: CASRPRDYNEQFF. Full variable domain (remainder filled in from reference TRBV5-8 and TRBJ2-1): EAGVTQSPTHLIKTRGQQATLRCSPISGHTSVYWYQQALGLGLQFLLWYDEGEERNRGNFPPRFSGRQFPNYSSELNVNALELEDSALYLCASRPRDYNEQFFGPGTRLTVL.

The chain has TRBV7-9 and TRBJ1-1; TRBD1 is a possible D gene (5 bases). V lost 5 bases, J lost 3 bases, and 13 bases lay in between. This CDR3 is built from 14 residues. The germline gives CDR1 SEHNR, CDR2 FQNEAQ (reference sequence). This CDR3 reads CASSLRGLDTEAFF. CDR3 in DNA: TGTGCCAGCAGCCTAAGGGGTTTGGACACTGAAGCTTTCTTT.

CDR3: CASSEQGKGVSGELFF. The DNA of the CDR3 is TGTGCCAGCAGTGAACAAGGGAAGGGGGTGAGCGGGGAGCTGTTTTTT. This chain joins TRBV6-1 and TRBJ2-2; D perhaps matches TRBD1 (6 bases). The length of the CDR3 is 16 residues. Germline loops: CDR1 MNHNS, CDR2 SASEGT. V lost 2 bases and J lost 7, with 17 bases in between.

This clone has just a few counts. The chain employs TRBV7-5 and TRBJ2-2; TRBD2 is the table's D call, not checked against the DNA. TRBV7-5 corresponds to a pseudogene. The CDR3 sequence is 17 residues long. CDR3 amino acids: CVRSLGGPRPSAGELFF. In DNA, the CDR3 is TGTGTCAGAAGCTTAGGAGGGCCGCGTCCCTCCGCCGGGGAGCTGTTTTTT.

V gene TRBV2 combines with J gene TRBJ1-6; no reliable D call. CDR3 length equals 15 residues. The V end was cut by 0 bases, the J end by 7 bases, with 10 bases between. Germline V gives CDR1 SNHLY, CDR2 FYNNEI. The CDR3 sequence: CASSEARYLNSPLHF. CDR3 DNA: TGTGCCAGCAGTGAAGCCCGTTACTTAAATTCACCCCTCCACTTT.

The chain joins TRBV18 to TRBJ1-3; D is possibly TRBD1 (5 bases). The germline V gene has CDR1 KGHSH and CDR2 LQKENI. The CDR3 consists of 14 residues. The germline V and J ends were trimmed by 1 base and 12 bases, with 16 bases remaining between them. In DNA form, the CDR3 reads TGTGCCAGCTCACCACTATCCAGGGAAAATTTCATATATTTT. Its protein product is CASSPLSRENFIYF.

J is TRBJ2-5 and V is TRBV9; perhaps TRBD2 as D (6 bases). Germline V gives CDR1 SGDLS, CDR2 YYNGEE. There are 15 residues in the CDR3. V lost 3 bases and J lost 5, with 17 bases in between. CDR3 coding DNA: TGTGCCAGCAGCGGCCGACTAGACCAAACGGAGACCCAGTACTTC. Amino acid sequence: CASSGRLDQTETQYF.

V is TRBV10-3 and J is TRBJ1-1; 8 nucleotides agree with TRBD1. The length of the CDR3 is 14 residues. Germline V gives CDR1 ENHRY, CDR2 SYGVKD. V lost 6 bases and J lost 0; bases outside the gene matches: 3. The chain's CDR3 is CAIRPGQVNTEAFF. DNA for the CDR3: TGTGCCATCAGACCGGGACAGGTGAACACTGAAGCTTTCTTT.

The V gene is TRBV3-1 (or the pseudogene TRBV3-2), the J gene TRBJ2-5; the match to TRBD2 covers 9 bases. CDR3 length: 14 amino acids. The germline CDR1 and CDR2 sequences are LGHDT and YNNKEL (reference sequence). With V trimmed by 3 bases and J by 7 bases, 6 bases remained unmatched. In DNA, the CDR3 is TGTGCCAGCAGCCACAGCGGGGGGTCCTTGACCCAGTACTTC. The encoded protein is CASSHSGGSLTQYF.

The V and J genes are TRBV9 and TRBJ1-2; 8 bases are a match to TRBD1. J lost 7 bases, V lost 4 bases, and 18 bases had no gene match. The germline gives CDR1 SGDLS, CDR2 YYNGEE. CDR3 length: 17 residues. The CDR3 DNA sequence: TGTGCCAGCAGCCCCCTCGGGCAGGGGGCCTCCTTAAGTGGCTACACCTTC. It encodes CASSPLGQGASLSGYTF.

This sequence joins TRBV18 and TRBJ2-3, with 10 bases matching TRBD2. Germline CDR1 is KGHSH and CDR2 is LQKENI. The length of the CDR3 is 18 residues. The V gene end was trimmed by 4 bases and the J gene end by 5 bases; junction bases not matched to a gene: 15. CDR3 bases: TGTGCCAGCTCACAGACTCGGCAAGCGGGGGGGAAGGGAGATACGCAGTATTTT. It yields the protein CASSQTRQAGGKGDTQYF.

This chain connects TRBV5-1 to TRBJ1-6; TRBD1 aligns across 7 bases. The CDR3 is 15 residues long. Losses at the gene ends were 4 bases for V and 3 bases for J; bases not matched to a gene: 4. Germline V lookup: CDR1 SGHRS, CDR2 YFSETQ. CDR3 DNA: TGCGCCAGCAGCCCGAGGACAGGCTATAATTCACCCCTCCACTTT. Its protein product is CASSPRTGYNSPLHF.

In nucleotides, the CDR3 is TGTGCCAGCTCGGGACAAAACCAAGAGACCCAGTACTTC. Translating gives CASSGQNQETQYF. The J gene is TRBJ2-5, the V gene TRBV12-3 or TRBV12-4; D may be TRBD1 (6 bases). The CDR3 totals 13 residues. V gave up 8 bases and J gave up 0 bases, with 10 bases separating them.

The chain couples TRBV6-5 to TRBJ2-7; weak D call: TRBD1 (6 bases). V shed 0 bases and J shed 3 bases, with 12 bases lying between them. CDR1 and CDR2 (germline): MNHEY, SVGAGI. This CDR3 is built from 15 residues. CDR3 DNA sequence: TGTGCCAGCAGTTACTCGGGGGACACCTTCTACGAGCAGTACTTC. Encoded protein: CASSYSGDTFYEQYF.

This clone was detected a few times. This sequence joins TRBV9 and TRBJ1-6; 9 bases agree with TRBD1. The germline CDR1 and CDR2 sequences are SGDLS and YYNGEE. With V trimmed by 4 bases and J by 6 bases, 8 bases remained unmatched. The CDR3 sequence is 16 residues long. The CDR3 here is CASSLHGTGSNSPLHF. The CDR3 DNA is TGTGCCAGCAGCCTTCACGGGACAGGGTCTAATTCACCCCTCCACTTT.

The CDR3 loop is CASSYLRQGAIHGYTF. CDR3 DNA: TGTGCCAGCAGTTACTTACGGCAGGGGGCAATTCATGGCTACACCTTC. This chain links TRBV6-5 with TRBJ1-2, with 8 bases lining up with TRBD1. Per the germline V gene, CDR1 is MNHEY and CDR2 is SVGAGI. The CDR3 has 16 residues. V dropped 1 base and J dropped 6; count of bases not matched to a gene: 10.

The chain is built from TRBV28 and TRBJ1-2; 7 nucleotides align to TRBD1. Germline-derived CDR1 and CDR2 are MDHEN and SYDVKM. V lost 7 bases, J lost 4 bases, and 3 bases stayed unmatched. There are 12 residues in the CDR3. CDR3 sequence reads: CASTTGVYGYTF. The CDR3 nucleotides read TGTGCCAGCACCACAGGGGTCTATGGCTACACCTTC.

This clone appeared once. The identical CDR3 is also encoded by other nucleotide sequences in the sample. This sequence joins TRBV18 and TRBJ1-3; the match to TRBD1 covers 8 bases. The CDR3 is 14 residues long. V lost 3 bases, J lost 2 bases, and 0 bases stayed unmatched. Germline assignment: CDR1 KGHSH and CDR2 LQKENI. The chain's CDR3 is CASSPGQAGNTIYF. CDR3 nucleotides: TGTGCCAGCTCACCGGGACAGGCTGGAAACACCATATATTTT.

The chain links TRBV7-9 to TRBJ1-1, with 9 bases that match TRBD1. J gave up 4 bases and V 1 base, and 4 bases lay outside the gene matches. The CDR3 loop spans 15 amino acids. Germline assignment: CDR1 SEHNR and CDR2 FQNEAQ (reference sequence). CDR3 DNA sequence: TGTGCCAGCAGCTTAGTGGGACAGGGTTTCACTGAAGCTTTCTTT. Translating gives CASSLVGQGFTEAFF.

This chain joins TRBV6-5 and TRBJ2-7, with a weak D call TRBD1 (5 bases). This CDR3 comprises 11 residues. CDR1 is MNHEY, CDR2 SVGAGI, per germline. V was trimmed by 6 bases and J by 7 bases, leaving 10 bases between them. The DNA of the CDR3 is TGTGCCAGCAGCCCAGGGTGGGAGCAGTACTTC. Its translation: CASSPGWEQYF.